These 18 T cell receptor beta chains originate from one sample sequenced in a study of monozygotic twins with inflammatory bowel disease (dated by TCRdb to between 2019 and 2020). The protocol used for the library was 5' RACE. The reads were generated on an Illumina HiSeq 2500. The reads went through TCRdb reprocessing, and each CDR3 protein sequence gets one entry with no DNA. The table for this sample records approximately 150,000 distinct CDR3 sequences. 2.4% of the sample is held by the ten biggest clonotypes. The sequenced material came from blood. Receptors were obtained from a human donor with ulcerative colitis or Crohn's disease, or a healthy co-twin of an affected twin (not recorded which).

This chain links TRBV20-1 with TRBJ2-7; the TRBD2 assignment by TCRdb is unverifiable without DNA. Germline V gene lookup returns CDR1 DFQATT and CDR2 SNEGSKA (reference sequence). CDR3 size: 15 residues. CDR3 protein: CSAIKDFLSSYEQYF.

The chain combines TRBV10-3 with TRBJ1-1; TCRdb's D gene call, TRBD1, goes unchecked for lack of DNA. CDR3 size: 16 residues. Germline CDR1 reads ENHRY; CDR2 reads SYGVKD. The CDR3 reads CAISESNRAVVTEAFF.

The chain couples TRBV7-7 to TRBJ2-3; lacking DNA, the TRBD1 call made by TCRdb goes unchecked. There are 15 residues in the CDR3. Germline values: CDR1 SSHAT, CDR2 FNYEAQ (reference sequence). The CDR3 region is CASSLTGLGTDTQYF. The whole variable domain, filled in from reference TRBV7-7 and TRBJ2-3, reads GAGVSQSPRYKVTKRGQDVTLRCDPISSHATLYWYQQALGQGPEFLTYFNYEAQPDKSGLPSDRFSAERPEGSISTLTIQRTEQRDSAMYRCASSLTGLGTDTQYFGPGTRLTVL.

The chain has TRBV24-1 and TRBJ2-3; the D call from TCRdb, TRBD2, cannot be confirmed without DNA. Germline loops: CDR1 KGHDR, CDR2 SFDVKD. CDR3 length: 16 amino acids. CDR3 sequence reads: CATSDPAGGGTDTQYF.

The chain combines TRBV29-1 with TRBJ2-7; TCRdb names TRBD1, which stays unverified in the absence of DNA. The CDR3 extends over 14 amino acids. Germline CDR1 reads SQVTM; CDR2 reads ANQGSEA. The CDR3 reads CSVELTASSYEQYF.

The chain joins TRBV12-3 or TRBV12-4 to TRBJ2-5; TCRdb's D call, TRBD1, is unchecked because there is no DNA. The CDR3 loop spans 16 amino acids. The CDR3 is CASSFLRGVQQETQYF.

The chain employs TRBV12-3 or TRBV12-4 and TRBJ2-1; TCRdb proposes TRBD1, but this gene call is untestable without DNA. The CDR3 covers 15 residues. The CDR3 is CASSLTGGADNEQFF.

The rearrangement links TRBV10-3 to TRBJ1-2. In germline, CDR1 is ENHRY, CDR2 SYGVKD. This CDR3 has 14 residues. Here the CDR3 reads CAISEREGNYGYTF.

The rearrangement joins TRBV5-1 to TRBJ2-7; the TRBD1 assignment by TCRdb is unverifiable without DNA. The CDR3 consists of 14 residues. Per the germline V gene, CDR1 is SGHRS and CDR2 is YFSETQ. This CDR3 is CASSRTGGLYEQYF.

The rearrangement links TRBV5-6 to TRBJ1-1. Germline loops: CDR1 SGHDT, CDR2 YYEEEE. The CDR3 totals 12 residues. This CDR3 is CASSLLTAEAFF.

The V gene is TRBV9, the J gene TRBJ1-2; TCRdb's D call, TRBD1, is unchecked because there is no DNA. The CDR3 sequence is 15 residues long. Looked up from germline, CDR1 is SGDLS and CDR2 is YYNGEE. The CDR3 here is CASSIISGTGGGYTF.

This rearrangement joins TRBV28 to TRBJ2-1. This CDR3 is built from 12 residues. Germline values: CDR1 MDHEN, CDR2 SYDVKM. Here the CDR3 reads CASMLNYNEQFF.

This chain links TRBV10-3 with TRBJ1-4; TCRdb picks TRBD1, but there is no DNA to check that call. CDR1 ENHRY and CDR2 SYGVKD come from the germline V gene. There are 12 residues in the CDR3. The CDR3 here is CATTGTGEKLFF.

The chain combines TRBV19 with TRBJ2-1; absent DNA, TCRdb's TRBD2 call cannot be checked. Germline values: CDR1 LNHDA, CDR2 SQIVND (reference sequence). CDR3 length equals 17 residues. Here the CDR3 reads CASSPTSGRASYNEQFF.

The chain has TRBV7-9 and TRBJ1-6; TCRdb lists TRBD1, though no DNA is available to test this call. This CDR3 contains 14 residues. Per the germline V gene, CDR1 is SEHNR and CDR2 is FQNEAQ (reference sequence). CDR3 region: CASSSITGDSPLHF.

The rearrangement uses TRBV9 and TRBJ2-1; without DNA, the TCRdb call of TRBD2 cannot be checked. Germline values: CDR1 SGDLS, CDR2 YYNGEE. The CDR3 sequence is 12 residues long. The CDR3 reads CASSKPLNEQFF.

The chain is built from TRBV7-9 and TRBJ2-7; TCRdb names TRBD1, which stays unverified in the absence of DNA. Germline CDR1 SEHNR, CDR2 FQNEAQ (reference sequence). This CDR3 spans 13 amino acids. CDR3 sequence reads: CASSLDPGSEQYF.

The J gene is TRBJ1-2, the V gene TRBV5-6; without DNA, the TCRdb call of TRBD1 cannot be checked. The CDR3 has 13 residues. Germline CDR1 SGHDT, CDR2 YYEEEE. The CDR3 loop reads CASSLQGVYGYTF.